The source of this TCR beta chain is a study of pediatric ulcerative colitis. Turning to the study itself: Most patients had pancolitis, and two had left-sided colitis.

Sequencing was at survey level. Assay used: immunoSEQ multiplex PCR; TCRdb lists only in-frame clones, some missing. The repertoire includes approximately 60,000 clones, roughly nine tenths of them detected once, and approximately 3.5% sits in the top ten. The table lists this clone with a count of one. As yet, its antigen is unknown. Study-wide points: Ulcerative colitis patients shared more blood-rectal clones than controls. Acute severe colitis showed lower rectal diversity from clonal expansions.

This TCR was recovered from a boy younger than 18 with severe ulcerative colitis. The sample comprised blood.

The CDR3 DNA sequence: TGTGCCTGGAGTGTACGGGGGACAGACTACGAGCAGTACTTC. Its translation: CAWSVRGTDYEQYF. The genes are TRBV30 and TRBJ2-7, with a tentative D call TRBD1 (7 bases). The CDR3 is 14 amino acids. V lost 0 bases to trimming and J lost 3 bases, with 12 bases between them. Germline V CDR1 and CDR2: GTSNPN, SVGIG (reference sequence). Full variable domain (rest looked up from reference TRBV30 and TRBJ2-7): SQTIHQWPATLVQPVGSPLSLECTVEGTSNPNLYWYRQAAGRGLQLLFYSVGIGQISSEVPQNLSASRPQDRQFILSSKKLLLSDSGFYLCAWSVRGTDYEQYFGPGTRLTVT.